This T cell receptor (beta chain) was obtained from a study of identical twins. This clonotype was detected a few times. What it recognizes is unknown. V lost 2 bases to trimming and J lost 2 bases, with 17 bases between them. The CDR3 is made up of 16 amino acids. Germline CDR1 SGHRS, CDR2 YFSETQ. Study observations and caveats: Fewer insertions characterized abundant cord blood beta clonotypes, whereas memory repertoires showed none. When twins shared out-of-frame alpha sequences, those sequences had excess low generation probability. Zero-insertion findings could be partly confounded by invariant cells (MAIT and iNKT cells).

A universal primer site arose from template switching, and cDNA bore unique molecular identifiers. TCRdb re-called the 5' RACE reads with MiXCR, one entry per CDR3 protein. The table lists 1.5 million to 2 million distinct CDR3 sequences, roughly a third of them singletons. Material for sequencing was cord blood. The source is a newborn girl in good health. The chain links TRBV5-1 to TRBJ2-7, with no clear D. The CDR3 sequence: CASSFHKDPFTYEQYF. In nucleotides, the CDR3 is TGCGCCAGCAGCTTCCACAAGGACCCATTTACCTACGAGCAGTACTTC.